This paragraph reports one T cell receptor (beta chain). The table came from immunoSEQ multiplex PCR; TCRdb's copy has only in-frame clones and leaves some out. The sample lists about 49,000 clones, 65% to 85% seen once, with 11% in the top ten. The source of the sample is a study of radiotherapy plus CTLA-4 blockade in lung cancer. Sequenced material: peripheral blood, taken from a patient treated with radiotherapy plus ipilimumab. The sequence came from a human donor with non-small cell lung cancer who had stable disease on radiotherapy plus ipilimumab.

CDR3 sequence: CASSLGRGYTF. CDR3 in DNA: TGTGCCAGCAGCTTAGGTCGGGGCTACACCTTC. This chain connects TRBV11-2 to TRBJ1-2; D not resolved. Germline V CDR1 and CDR2: SGHAT, FQNNGV. V lost 1 base, J lost 8 bases, and 5 bases lay in between. The CDR3 length is 11 residues.